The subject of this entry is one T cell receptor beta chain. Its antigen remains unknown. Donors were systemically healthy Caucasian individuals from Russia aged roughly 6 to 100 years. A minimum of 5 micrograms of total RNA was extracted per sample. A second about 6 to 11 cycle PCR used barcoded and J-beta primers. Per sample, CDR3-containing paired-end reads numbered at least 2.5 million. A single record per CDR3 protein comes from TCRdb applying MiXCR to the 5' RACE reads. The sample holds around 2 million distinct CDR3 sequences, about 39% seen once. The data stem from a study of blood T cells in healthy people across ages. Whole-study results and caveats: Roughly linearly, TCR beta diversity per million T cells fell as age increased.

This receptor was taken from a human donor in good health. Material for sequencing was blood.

The CDR3 coding sequence is TGCAGCGTTTCGGACGGGGAGGATGAGCAGTTCTTC. It is translated as CSVSDGEDEQFF. This chain links TRBV29-1 with TRBJ2-1; tentative D call: TRBD2 (6 bases). Germline V gives CDR1 SQVTM, CDR2 ANQGSEA. The CDR3 length is 12 residues. Trimming cost V 5 bases and J 8 bases, with 13 bases left between them.